This T cell receptor beta chain was sequenced during a study of blood T cell repertoires in COVID-19. Study-level information: COVID-19 samples from acute and convalescent phases originated in the United States, Italy and Spain. T cells, B-cell-depleted T cells, or PBMCs provided the cDNA or gDNA that served as material.

TCRdb keeps only in-frame clones here, not all; method: immunoSEQ multiplex PCR. The sample contains about 58,000 clones, approximately 90% of which appear only once. The V segment lost 5 bases and the J segment 2 bases; nucleotides outside the gene matches: 8. CDR1 and CDR2 (germline): SGHKS, YYEKEE (reference sequence). CDR3 length: 16 residues. The genes are TRBV5-5 and TRBJ2-2; 8 bases fit TRBD2. The receptor comes from a woman aged 55-75 years with active COVID-19. Input material: peripheral blood. The CDR3 sequence: CASRDSRGVNTGELFF. CDR3 nucleotide sequence: TGTGCCAGCAGGGACTCGCGGGGGGTTAACACCGGGGAGCTGTTTTTT.